The 24 T cell receptor beta chains below come from one sample, sequenced in a study of beta chain features in type 1 diabetes. Expressed TCRB transcripts were sequenced after all isolated RNA was converted to cDNA. Assay: immunoSEQ multiplex PCR; the TCRdb copy retains only in-frame clones and omits some. In the table there are 300,000 to 350,000 clones, roughly 13% of which are singletons. General study results and limits: A moderate, significant TCRB CDR3 shortening appeared in type 1 diabetes across four CD4+ subsets.

These receptors have no identified antigens. The sequenced sample consisted of naive CD4+ T cells from blood. Source of these receptors: a woman between 18 and 29 years old with type 1 diabetes.

The rearrangement joins TRBV19 to TRBJ2-1; D remains unclear. The CDR3 is 14 amino acids. Germline CDR1 reads LNHDA; CDR2 reads SQIVND (reference sequence). The V end lost 8 bases, the J end lost 3 bases, and 14 bases lay between the germline ends. CDR3: CASRSTQIYNEQFF. The CDR3 DNA reads as TGTGCCAGTCGCTCCACCCAGATCTACAATGAGCAGTTCTTC.

This clone was seen more than once but under ten times. The sample holds other DNA sequences that translate to the same CDR3. V is TRBV15 and J is TRBJ2-5; TRBD1 might be the D (6 bases). Germline CDR1 is LNHNV and CDR2 is YYDKDF (reference sequence). V lost 0 bases and J 5 bases, leaving 10 bases between the germline ends. The CDR3 runs 14 residues. CDR3 residues: CATSRDRGEETQYF. The CDR3 nucleotides are TGTGCCACCAGCAGAGACAGGGGTGAGGAGACCCAGTACTTC.

V gene TRBV30 combines with J gene TRBJ2-5; D not resolved. Germline V CDR1 and CDR2: GTSNPN, SVGIG (reference sequence). The V end was cut by 7 bases, the J end by 0 bases, with 9 bases between. The CDR3 is 12 amino acids. The CDR3 spells CAYTTYQETQYF. The CDR3 region has the DNA TGTGCCTACACTACGTACCAAGAGACCCAGTACTTC.

The rearrangement links TRBV5-4 to TRBJ2-3, with a tentative D call TRBD2 (5 bases). The V end lost 7 bases, the J end lost 1 base, and 19 bases lay between the germline ends. Germline-derived CDR1 and CDR2 are SGHNT and YYREEE (reference sequence). The CDR3 runs to 16 residues. Here the CDR3 DNA reads TGTGCCAGCGGCGGAGGCTCGGGTTGGGGCACAGATACGCAGTATTTT. Translation gives CASGGGSGWGTDTQYF.

J is TRBJ2-1 and V is TRBV30; TRBD2 matches at 7 bases. This CDR3 spans 13 amino acids. The V gene's germline CDR1 is GTSNPN and CDR2 SVGIG (reference sequence). V lost 1 base to trimming and J lost 6 bases; unmatched junction nucleotides: 3. The CDR3 region is CAWSASGPNEQFF. DNA of the CDR3: TGTGCCTGGAGTGCTAGCGGACCCAATGAGCAGTTCTTC. The variable domain in full, completed from reference TRBV30 and TRBJ2-1, reads SQTIHQWPATLVQPVGSPLSLECTVEGTSNPNLYWYRQAAGRGLQLLFYSVGIGQISSEVPQNLSASRPQDRQFILSSKKLLLSDSGFYLCAWSASGPNEQFFGPGTRLTVL.

The rearrangement links TRBV7-2 to TRBJ2-1, with TRBD1 matching over 9 bases. This CDR3 is 16 amino acids long. Germline CDR1 reads SGHTA; CDR2 reads FQGNSA. The ends lost 1 base at V and 4 bases at J; junction bases unmatched: 5. The CDR3 loop is CASSLVGGQGYNEQFF. CDR3 nucleotides: TGTGCCAGCAGCTTAGTAGGAGGACAGGGGTACAATGAGCAGTTCTTC. Supplemented by reference TRBV7-2 and TRBJ2-1, the full variable domain reads GAGVSQSPSNKVTEKGKDVELRCDPISGHTALYWYRQSLGQGLEFLIYFQGNSAPDKSGLPSDRFSAERTGGSVSTLTIQRTQQEDSAVYLCASSLVGGQGYNEQFFGPGTRLTVL.

The rearrangement links TRBV5-6 to TRBJ1-2, with TRBD1 as a possible D gene (6 bases). The ends were cut back, 4 bases at V and 4 bases at J, with 17 bases in the middle. Per the germline V gene, CDR1 is SGHDT and CDR2 is YYEEEE. The CDR3 loop spans 15 amino acids. The CDR3 here is CASSPGGGHSYGYTF. The CDR3 bases are TGTGCCAGCAGCCCCGGCGGGGGACACTCCTATGGCTACACCTTC.

The rearrangement links TRBV6-5 to TRBJ2-1, with 7 bases that match TRBD2. The V and J ends lost 5 bases and 3 bases, in that order; junction bases with no gene match: 7. In germline, CDR1 is MNHEY, CDR2 SVGAGI. The CDR3 is 15 amino acids. The CDR3 DNA sequence: TGTGCCAGCAGTCGAAGTAGCGGGCTCTACAATGAGCAGTTCTTC. Its translation is CASSRSSGLYNEQFF.

This chain uses TRBV9 with TRBJ2-5; no clear D gene. V shed 4 bases and J shed 4 bases, with 17 bases lying between them. CDR3 length: 15 residues. Germline CDR1 and CDR2: SGDLS and YYNGEE. CDR3 region: CASSPIPLVGETQYF. CDR3 nucleotide sequence: TGTGCCAGCAGCCCTATTCCTTTAGTTGGAGAGACCCAGTACTTC.

The chain carries TRBV7-9 and TRBJ2-1; possible D gene TRBD2, 7 bases. V was trimmed by 7 bases and J by 7 bases, leaving 23 bases between them. Germline-derived CDR1 and CDR2 are SEHNR and FQNEAQ (reference sequence). This CDR3 has 16 amino acids. The CDR3 here is CASNPTGGGSRNEQFF. The CDR3 nucleotides are TGTGCCAGCAACCCAACGGGGGGCGGGAGTAGAAATGAGCAGTTCTTC.

This clone was seen more than once but under ten times. The chain employs TRBV18 and TRBJ2-5, with 10 nucleotides matching TRBD1. The CDR3 length is 15 residues. After removal of 2 bases from V and 5 bases from J, the junction contained 5 bases not matched to a gene. In germline, CDR1 is KGHSH, CDR2 LQKENI. CDR3 region: CASSPVGTGVETQYF. The CDR3 DNA reads TGTGCCAGCTCACCAGTGGGGACAGGGGTGGAGACCCAGTACTTC.

This rearrangement joins TRBV29-1 to TRBJ2-2; possible D gene TRBD1, 6 bases. Germline V CDR1 and CDR2: SQVTM, ANQGSEA. Trimming stripped 3 bases from V and 1 base from J, with 12 bases between. The CDR3 is 15 residues long. This CDR3 is CSVESTGVNTGELFF. The CDR3 DNA follows: TGCAGCGTTGAGTCGACAGGCGTGAACACCGGGGAGCTGTTTTTT.

This clone was seen a handful of times. This sequence joins TRBV30 and TRBJ1-2; D unclear. This CDR3 has 13 residues. The V gene lost 3 bases and the J gene lost 1 base, with 9 bases spanning the gap. Germline CDR1 reads GTSNPN; CDR2 reads SVGIG (reference sequence). The CDR3 DNA sequence: TGTGCCTGGAGATTCGGGGATAACTATGGCTACACCTTC. Translating gives CAWRFGDNYGYTF.

J is TRBJ1-2 and V is TRBV2; maybe TRBD1 (5 bases). V shed 3 bases and J shed 8 bases, with 13 bases lying between them. Germline CDR1 reads SNHLY; CDR2 reads FYNNEI. The CDR3 is 13 residues long. The CDR3 protein is CASSDARVDGYTF. The CDR3 nucleotides read TGTGCCAGCAGTGATGCCAGGGTGGACGGCTACACCTTC.

V usage is TRBV19 and J usage is TRBJ2-7, with 9 bases aligning to TRBD1. Germline V gene data show CDR1 as LNHDA and CDR2 as SQIVND (reference sequence). V shed 9 bases, J shed 12 bases, and the junction held 9 bases outside the gene matches. The length of the CDR3 is 11 residues. CDR3 nucleotide sequence: TGTGCCAGACCTCAGGCGACAGGGGGGTACTTC. Protein product: CARPQATGGYF.

This clone was counted only a few times. The V call is TRBV5-4, the J call TRBJ2-1; D not resolved. The germline V and J ends were trimmed by 1 base and 0 bases, with 11 bases remaining between them. This CDR3 has 16 residues. Germline V lookup: CDR1 SGHNT, CDR2 YYREEE (reference sequence). Written as DNA, the CDR3 is TGTGCCAGCAGCTTGCTGCTAGAGAGCTCCTACAATGAGCAGTTCTTC. Protein product: CASSLLLESSYNEQFF.

The chain recombines TRBV27 with TRBJ2-1; weak D call: TRBD1 (5 bases). The CDR3 has 14 residues. CDR1 and CDR2 from the germline V gene are MNHEY and SMNVEV (reference sequence). Trimming took 5 bases from V and 12 from J, leaving 20 bases between them. The DNA for the CDR3 is TGTGCCAGCAGTCCTCCCACCAGGACCCAGGGGCAGTTCTTC. Protein product: CASSPPTRTQGQFF.

The genes are TRBV7-2 and TRBJ2-1, with 14 bases identical to TRBD2. The CDR3 loop spans 17 amino acids. V was clipped by 5 bases and J by 8 bases; unmatched bases: 11. CDR1 and CDR2 (germline): SGHTA, FQGNSA. DNA of the CDR3: TGTGCCAGCAGCCTCAGACTAGCGGGAGGGTCGGGGGATGAGCAGTTCTTC. Protein product: CASSLRLAGGSGDEQFF.

The rearrangement uses TRBV15 and TRBJ2-5; 13 bases agree with TRBD2. V dropped 5 bases and J dropped 2; count of bases not matched to a gene: 8. The length of the CDR3 is 17 residues. CDR1 is LNHNV and CDR2 is YYDKDF in the germline V gene (reference sequence). The CDR3 sequence: CATSEGTSGNVQETQYF. CDR3 nucleotide sequence: TGTGCCACCAGCGAAGGGACTAGCGGGAACGTACAAGAGACCCAGTACTTC.

This chain connects TRBV19 to TRBJ2-2, with D maybe TRBD2 (7 bases). The CDR3 consists of 15 residues. V was trimmed by 3 bases and J by 3 bases, leaving 11 bases between them. Germline V gene sequence: CDR1 LNHDA, CDR2 SQIVND (reference sequence). CDR3 coding DNA: TGTGCCAGTAGTATCGGGGGGCGGGACACCGGGGAGCTGTTTTTT. Translating gives CASSIGGRDTGELFF.

A few counts support this clone. The rearrangement uses TRBV25-1 and TRBJ1-1, with 8 bases identical to TRBD1. Trimming removed 0 bases from V and 3 bases from J; junction bases left unmatched: 3. There are 15 residues in the CDR3. Germline-derived CDR1 and CDR2 are MGHDK and SYGVNS. The CDR3, as DNA: TGTGCCAGCAGTGAATACACACAGGGGGACACTGAAGCTTTCTTT. Translated: CASSEYTQGDTEAFF.

The chain has TRBV15 and TRBJ2-3; D might be TRBD2 (6 bases). V was shortened by 0 bases and J by 2 bases, with 12 bases between the two germline ends. Per germline, CDR1 LNHNV and CDR2 YYDKDF (reference sequence). The CDR3 sequence is 16 residues long. CDR3 DNA sequence: TGTGCCACCAGCAGAGATTCTAGCGCCCACACAGATACGCAGTATTTT. The encoded protein is CATSRDSSAHTDTQYF.

This chain joins TRBV5-1 and TRBJ2-5; D is possibly TRBD2 (6 bases). The CDR3 is 16 amino acids. V lost 2 bases, J lost 2 bases, and 16 bases lay in between. Germline V gives CDR1 SGHRS, CDR2 YFSETQ. This chain's CDR3 is CASSFGSAGMQETQYF. The CDR3 nucleotides read TGCGCCAGCAGCTTTGGATCGGCGGGAATGCAAGAGACCCAGTACTTC.

The chain has TRBV19 and TRBJ2-5; 7 bases are a match to TRBD2. The CDR3 has 14 residues. Germline lookup yields CDR1 LNHDA and CDR2 SQIVND (reference sequence). Trimming cost V 5 bases and J 4 bases; bases outside gene matches: 7. CDR3 DNA sequence: TGTGCCAGTAGTGAGGCTAGCGGTCCAGAGACCCAGTACTTC. Protein: CASSEASGPETQYF.